Each of the 21 T cell receptor beta chains below was sequenced from the same sample in a study of somatic mutations in cytotoxic T cells in rheumatoid arthritis. TCRdb's copy holds only in-frame clones and misses some; the assay was immunoSEQ multiplex PCR. In the table there are about 20,000 clones, roughly 85% of which are singletons. The sequenced material came from CD8+ T cells sorted from blood. The source is a woman aged 40 to 50 with rheumatoid arthritis.

The chain uses TRBV19 and TRBJ2-2, with 8 bases lining up with TRBD2. V gave up 5 bases and J gave up 1 base; unmatched junction bases: 18. The length of the CDR3 is 20 residues. The V gene's germline CDR1 is LNHDA and CDR2 SQIVND (reference sequence). The CDR3, as DNA: TGTGCCAGTAGTTACCTAGGACTAGCCAGGGAGGAAGGGAACACCGGGGAGCTGTTTTTT. It encodes CASSYLGLAREEGNTGELFF.

V usage is TRBV5-1 and J usage is TRBJ1-4; no firm D call. The CDR3 covers 13 residues. V was shortened by 0 bases and J by 6 bases, with 6 bases between the two germline ends. Germline V gene data show CDR1 as SGHRS and CDR2 as YFSETQ. The CDR3 here is CASSLGADEKLFF. The CDR3 DNA reads as TGCGCCAGCAGCTTGGGGGCAGATGAAAAACTGTTTTTT. The full variable domain, completed using reference TRBV5-1 and TRBJ1-4, is KAGVTQTPRYLIKTRGQQVTLSCSPISGHRSVSWYQQTPGQGLQFLFEYFSETQRNKGNFPGRFSGRQFSNSRSEMNVSTLELGDSALYLCASSLGADEKLFFGSGTQLSVL.

CDR3 region: CASSRIGDYEQYF. Here the CDR3 DNA reads TGCGCCAGCAGCCGGATAGGGGACTACGAGCAGTACTTC. V gene TRBV4-1 combines with J gene TRBJ2-7, with D maybe TRBD1 (5 bases). With 4 bases removed from V and 3 bases from J, the gap between germline ends came to 10 bases. Per the germline V gene, CDR1 is MGHRA and CDR2 is YSYEKL. CDR3 length: 13 amino acids.

The rearrangement joins TRBV2 to TRBJ2-1; D is perhaps TRBD2 (6 bases). V was pared by 8 bases and J by 7 bases, with 21 bases between. CDR3 size: 15 residues. From germline, CDR1 is SNHLY and CDR2 FYNNEI. The chain's CDR3 is CASLLPRETGNEQFF. As DNA, the CDR3 is TGTGCCAGCCTATTACCCCGGGAGACGGGGAATGAGCAGTTCTTC.

V gene TRBV5-5 combines with J gene TRBJ1-1; D call uncertain. Trimming cost V 4 bases and J 5 bases, with 15 bases left between them. The CDR3 is 14 residues long. Germline V gene data show CDR1 as SGHKS and CDR2 as YYEKEE (reference sequence). In DNA form, the CDR3 reads TGTGCCAGCAGCCTTCGGATGGCGGATACTGAAGCTTTCTTT. Protein product: CASSLRMADTEAFF.

This clone was seen a handful of times. For the CDR3, the DNA is TGCGCCAGCAGCCAAGATCGATACAGCCCGAACACTGAAGCTTTCTTT. This encodes CASSQDRYSPNTEAFF. The rearrangement links TRBV4-1 to TRBJ1-1; D remains ambiguous. CDR1 is MGHRA, CDR2 YSYEKL, per germline. V was shortened by 0 bases and J by 1 base, with 12 bases between the two germline ends. The CDR3 spans 16 residues.

The J gene is TRBJ1-2, the V gene TRBV15; 7 bases match TRBD1. The V segment lost 0 bases and the J segment 2 bases; nucleotides outside the gene matches: 15. CDR3 size: 19 residues. CDR1 is LNHNV, CDR2 YYDKDF, per germline (reference sequence). The CDR3 is CATSRDKGQGGSLNYGYTF. DNA of the CDR3: TGTGCCACCAGCAGAGATAAGGGGCAGGGGGGTTCCCTAAACTATGGCTACACCTTC.

The chain employs TRBV2 and TRBJ1-2; D is ambiguous. The CDR3 has 13 residues. Trimming pared 2 bases from V and 5 bases from J, leaving 9 bases between. The germline gives CDR1 SNHLY, CDR2 FYNNEI. This CDR3 reads CASSEWPDYGYTF. The CDR3 DNA follows: TGTGCCAGCAGTGAATGGCCCGATTATGGCTACACCTTC.

This rearrangement joins TRBV28 to TRBJ2-5, with 8 bases identical to TRBD2. The V segment lost 10 bases and the J segment 3 bases; nucleotides outside the gene matches: 4. CDR1 MDHEN and CDR2 SYDVKM come from the germline V gene. The CDR3 is 12 residues long. The CDR3 bases are TGTGCCACACGGGGGGGAGAAGAGACCCAGTACTTC. It is translated as CATRGGEETQYF.

This chain uses TRBV6-6 with TRBJ2-1; 8 bases match TRBD1. Germline-derived CDR1 and CDR2 are MNHNY and SVGAGI (reference sequence). The CDR3 has 14 amino acids. The V segment lost 7 bases and the J segment 3 bases; nucleotides outside the gene matches: 5. Written as DNA, the CDR3 is TGTGCCAGCACCAGGACAGGGTTCTACAATGAGCAGTTCTTC. This gives the protein CASTRTGFYNEQFF.

The rearrangement joins TRBV30 to TRBJ2-5, with D possibly TRBD2 on 5 matching bases. Deletions cut 3 bases from V and 2 bases from J, with 10 bases between. The CDR3 extends over 13 amino acids. Germline CDR1 is GTSNPN and CDR2 is SVGIG (reference sequence). CDR3 region: CAWSLSGQETQYF. CDR3 coding DNA: TGTGCCTGGAGCTTAAGCGGACAAGAGACCCAGTACTTC.

In its sample, this clone was seen once. The V and J genes are TRBV7-6 and TRBJ2-1, with 12 bases fitting TRBD2. CDR1 and CDR2 (germline): SGHVS, FNYEAQ. This CDR3 is 16 amino acids long. The V gene end was trimmed by 5 bases and the J gene end by 4 bases; junction bases not matched to a gene: 6. CDR3 DNA: TGTGCCAGCAGCCATACCGGGACTAGCGGGTACAATGAGCAGTTCTTC. It is translated as CASSHTGTSGYNEQFF.

The chain joins TRBV2 to TRBJ2-2, with 10 bases that match TRBD2. V was pared by 5 bases and J by 6 bases, with 12 bases of the junction left unmatched. CDR3 length: 17 amino acids. Germline loops: CDR1 SNHLY, CDR2 FYNNEI. The CDR3 reads CASSYDGLAVVAGELFF. CDR3 nucleotides: TGTGCCAGCAGTTACGATGGACTAGCGGTCGTGGCCGGGGAGCTGTTTTTT.

The chain is built from TRBV5-6 and TRBJ2-3, with a possible D match to TRBD2 (5 bases). This CDR3 comprises 15 residues. Looked up from germline, CDR1 is SGHDT and CDR2 is YYEEEE. Trimming cost V 4 bases and J 0 bases, with 12 bases left between them. The CDR3 sequence: CASSEGLGSTDTQYF. The CDR3 bases are TGTGCCAGCAGCGAAGGACTGGGGAGCACAGATACGCAGTATTTT.

The rearrangement uses TRBV6-4 and TRBJ2-1; TRBD2 matches at 11 bases. Per germline, CDR1 MRHNA and CDR2 SNTAGT. Germline trimming cut 3 bases from V and 7 bases from J; bases unmatched to any gene: 5. CDR3 length: 15 residues. The CDR3 DNA reads as TGTGCCAGCAGTGAACTAGCGGGAGTTGTGAATGAGCAGTTCTTC. Translating it yields CASSELAGVVNEQFF.

This chain links TRBV5-5 with TRBJ2-7, with D unclear. Germline V gene data show CDR1 as SGHKS and CDR2 as YYEKEE (reference sequence). The CDR3 length is 16 residues. V was pared by 7 bases and J by 5 bases, with 25 bases between. The CDR3: CASGSELFLQNDEQYF. The CDR3 DNA is TGTGCCAGCGGCTCGGAGCTCTTTTTACAAAACGACGAGCAGTACTTC.

The CDR3 loop is CASSPGSYYEQYF. The CDR3 bases are TGTGCCAGCAGCCCGGGAAGCTACTACGAGCAGTACTTC. The chain is built from TRBV5-6 and TRBJ2-5, with D possibly TRBD2 on 5 matching bases. The J call may not be correct, given that the DNA end is closer to TRBJ2-7. Germline assignment: CDR1 SGHDT and CDR2 YYEEEE. The CDR3 runs to 13 residues.

This clone was seen more than once but under ten times. The chain has TRBV6-6 and TRBJ2-7, with D perhaps matching TRBD1 (6 bases). V shed 8 bases and J shed 7 bases, with 18 bases lying between them. The CDR3 loop spans 13 amino acids. Germline CDR1 reads MNHNY; CDR2 reads SVGAGI (reference sequence). The CDR3: CASHGTGISEQYF. CDR3 coding DNA: TGTGCCAGCCACGGCACAGGGATATCAGAGCAGTACTTC.

The rearrangement links TRBV2 to TRBJ2-2; a weak D match, TRBD1 (5 bases). The germline gives CDR1 SNHLY, CDR2 FYNNEI. With 5 bases removed from V and 7 bases from J, the gap between germline ends came to 17 bases. CDR3 length equals 15 residues. Written as DNA, the CDR3 is TGTGCCAGCAGTCATTACGAAGGGGTGGGCGGGGAGCTGTTTTTT. Translation gives CASSHYEGVGGELFF. Using reference TRBV2 and TRBJ2-2 for the parts outside the CDR3, the full variable domain is EPEVTQTPSHQVTQMGQEVILRCVPISNHLYFYWYRQILGQKVEFLVSFYNNEISEKSEIFDDQFSVERPDGSNFTLKIRSTKLEDSAMYFCASSHYEGVGGELFFGEGSRLTVL.

The V and J genes are TRBV5-1 and TRBJ2-5; 8 bases match TRBD1. J gave up 7 bases and V 4 bases, and 3 bases lay outside the gene matches. Germline values: CDR1 SGHRS, CDR2 YFSETQ. CDR3 length: 12 amino acids. The DNA of the CDR3 is TGCGCCAGCAGCCCGGACAGGGTGACCCAGTACTTC. Residues: CASSPDRVTQYF.

The chain uses TRBV9 and TRBJ1-2, with 9 bases aligning to TRBD1. The CDR3 contains 14 residues. Germline trimming cut 0 bases from V and 8 bases from J; bases unmatched to any gene: 5. Per germline, CDR1 SGDLS and CDR2 YYNGEE. CDR3 loop: CASSVGGDRVGYTF. CDR3 nucleotides: TGTGCCAGCAGCGTAGGTGGGGACAGGGTCGGCTACACCTTC.